This T cell receptor (beta chain) was identified in a study of blood T cells in healthy people across ages. Whole-study results and caveats: When set beside aged donors, long-lived donors presented more naive CD4+ cells and higher diversity. Age showed a roughly linear inverse relationship with TCR beta diversity per million T cells.

The CDR3 extends over 14 amino acids. V was shortened by 7 bases and J by 6 bases, with 16 bases between the two germline ends. Germline V gene lookup returns CDR1 MGHRA and CDR2 YSYEKL. Comments on this clonotype: The target antigen is unknown.

With a J-beta primer mix and a sample-barcoded 5' primer, a second PCR ran roughly 7 to 11 cycles. Every cDNA molecule carried a tag from a template-switch adaptor bearing 12 random nucleotides. One entry per CDR3 protein, called by TCRdb with MiXCR from the 5' RACE reads. The sample includes 1.8 million or so distinct CDR3 sequences, about 39% seen only once; the top ten take roughly 23%. The TCR sequence derives from a human donor in good health. V is TRBV4-1 and J is TRBJ1-5; unclear D gene. The sample consisted of blood. CDR3 in DNA: TGCGCCAGCACCCATCCAGGTTCGGGTCAGCCCCAGCATTTT. Translating gives CASTHPGSGQPQHF.